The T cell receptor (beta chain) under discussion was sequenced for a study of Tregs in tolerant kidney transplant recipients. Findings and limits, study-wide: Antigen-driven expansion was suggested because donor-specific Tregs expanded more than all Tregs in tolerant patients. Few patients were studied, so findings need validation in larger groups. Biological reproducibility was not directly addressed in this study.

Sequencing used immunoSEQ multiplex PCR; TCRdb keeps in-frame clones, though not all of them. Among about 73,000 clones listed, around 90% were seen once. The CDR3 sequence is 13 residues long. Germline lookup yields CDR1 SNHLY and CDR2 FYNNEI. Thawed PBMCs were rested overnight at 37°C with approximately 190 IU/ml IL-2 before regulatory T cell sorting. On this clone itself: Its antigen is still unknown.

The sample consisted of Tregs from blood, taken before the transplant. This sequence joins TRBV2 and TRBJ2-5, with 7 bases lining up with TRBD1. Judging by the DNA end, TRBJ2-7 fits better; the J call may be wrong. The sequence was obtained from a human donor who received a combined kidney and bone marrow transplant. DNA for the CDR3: TGTGCCAGCAAAACAGGGGTCTCCTACGAGCAGTACTTC. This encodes CASKTGVSYEQYF.